This T cell receptor beta chain was captured by sequencing in a study of technical replicates of blood from a few donors (dated by TCRdb to the late 2010s). From V the trimming removes 2 bases and from J it removes 4 bases, while the gene matches leave 7 bases of the junction unaccounted for. CDR1 and CDR2, looked up from the germline V gene, are MGHDK and SYGVNS. Inclusive of the bounding cysteine and phenylalanine, the CDR3 is 16 residues long. Only CDR3 DNA remains: 48 bases, in frame from the first base. Library preparation was by the immunoSEQ multiplex PCR assay. In its TCRdb copy, this immuneACCESS table keeps in-frame sequences only and misses some clones. Where compared with another copy, unresolved V genes explain less than half of these, and the others have no known cause. The sample includes around 80,000 clones, with roughly 98% observed a single time. The ten largest make up around 0.15% of the sample.

This clone was recorded once. Its cognate antigen has yet to be identified. The record has no base qualities; no much larger clone is one base away. The chain was built from TRBV25-1 and TRBJ2-1; 8 middle bases align to TRBD1. The sample consisted of T cells isolated from PBMCs. The receptor's source is a human donor in good health. The base sequence is TGTGCCAGCAGTGAACCCGGGACAGGAGGGTACAATGAGCAGTTCTTC. Its amino acids are CASSEPGTGGYNEQFF.